This TCR beta chain was recovered during a study of shared clonotypes between healthy human individuals. Remarks on this clone: As yet, its antigen is unknown.

How the authors handled the data: Junction-only sequences produced by ImmunoSEQ had no quality scores, so filtering differed. Method: immunoSEQ multiplex PCR; TCRdb's copy keeps in-frame clones and lacks some. V, J and clone size derive from that table, while D and trimming were established from the DNA sequence. The sample shows fewer than 1.6 million clones, approximately 98.5% of them seen only once. Overall study findings and caveats: Expectations were that clonotype sharing among donors would be affected by sequencing depth. What naive subsets generally showed was a larger estimated richness than memory subsets showed. With four donors compared, 4% to 5% of naive CD4 clonotypes were shared.

The CDR3 is 16 amino acids. V lost 0 bases, J lost 4 bases, and 12 bases lay in between. Germline V gives CDR1 ENHRY, CDR2 SYGVKD. This clonotype was sampled from a man under 40 in good health. The V gene is TRBV10-3, the J gene TRBJ1-4; D gene ambiguous. The sequenced material came from naive CD4+ T cells sorted from blood. The subset is: CD45RA+ positively selected. CDR3 amino acids: CAISESMAAGNEKLFF. DNA for the CDR3: TGTGCCATCAGTGAGTCGATGGCGGCCGGTAATGAAAAACTGTTTTTT.